This TCR beta chain appears in the sequencing data of a study of blood T cell repertoires in COVID-19 (TCRdb year 2020). Background on the whole study: Samples from collaborators originated in the United States, Italy and Spain and spanned both the acute and convalescent phases of COVID-19. The material from the prospective study consisted of cDNA or gDNA derived from T cells, B-cell-depleted T cells, or PBMCs. The dataset comprised deeply sampled blood TCRbeta repertoires from subjects exposed to, actively infected with, or recovered from COVID-19. The repertoires were released in a freely available public database intended as a resource for research on the immune response to SARS-CoV-2. The samples were drawn from two sources: the first 160 participants of the ongoing ImmuneRACE study, and 1,254 subjects contributed by 6 global collaborators. Sample metadata almost always included a de-identified subject ID, COVID-19 status, age in years and sex. Where HLA class I and class II types were available, the types were taken from metadata supplied by the sample provider, not from assay-based typing.

Results the study describes overall, beyond this receptor: The amount of clinical and demographic metadata varied by source and participant and was provided uncurated.

TCRbeta CDR3 regions were amplified from genomic DNA by means of the immunoSEQ Assay, a bias-controlled multiplex PCR. As for the original processing: Nucleated cell counts per sample were estimated from amplification of reference gene primers within the assay. Sequence reads were collapsed and filtered to measure the absolute abundance of every unique TCRbeta CDR3 rearrangement. For each sample, productive Simpson clonality was calculated by taking the square root of Simpson's diversity index across productive rearrangements. TCRdb's version of the immuneACCESS table is confined to in-frame rearrangements and falls short of the full clone set. An unresolved V gene accounts for under half of the shortfall where checked; the remainder is of unknown origin. V, J and clone size are those of that table, while D and trimming were read from the DNA. This sample gives more than 150,000 clones in total; around 83% of them show up just once. Roughly 6.1% of the sample is in the top ten clones.

Each collaborating institution followed its own protocols to collect whole blood in K2EDTA tubes. For TCRbeta analysis, collaborator samples were shipped as frozen whole blood, as isolated PBMCs, or as DNA extracted from either sample type. To note about this clone: It has no known antigen specificity. Per-base qualities were not stored, and no clone one base away is much larger.

V gives up 6 bases and J gives up 7 bases, and the segment between their germline ends measures 16 bases. Including cysteine and phenylalanine, the CDR3 has 13 amino acids. Only CDR3 DNA remains: 39 bases, in frame from the first base. Sequences SQVTM (CDR1) and ANQGSEA (CDR2) are obtained from the germline V gene. The chain uses TRBV29-1 and TRBJ2-1; the D gene lacks a confident call. Material for sequencing was peripheral blood. The TCR was taken from a woman between 40 and 55 years old with acute or convalescent COVID-19. The DNA sequence follows: TGCAGCGTAACCATCTCCCAGTGGAATGAGCAGTTCTTC. It specifies CSVTISQWNEQFF.